This TCR beta chain was recorded in a study of technical replicates of blood from a handful of donors. Clones were sequenced by immunoSEQ multiplex PCR, and TCRdb holds only the in-frame ones, with some missing. The sample carries roughly 80,000 clones, 70% to 90% recorded once. Looked up from germline, CDR1 is MDHEN and CDR2 is SYDVKM. The CDR3 contains 16 residues. With V trimmed by 6 bases and J by 12 bases, 17 bases remained unmatched. This sequence originates from a human donor in good health. Sequenced: T cells isolated from PBMCs. This chain links TRBV28 with TRBJ2-1, with TRBD2 matching over 10 bases. The CDR3: CASRFPSIGLADVQFF. Here the CDR3 DNA reads TGTGCCAGCAGATTCCCCTCTATTGGACTAGCGGATGTGCAGTTCTTC.